The 29 T cell receptor beta chains below were found in one sample sequenced in a study of blood T cell repertoires in COVID-19. TCRdb's copy holds only in-frame clones and misses some; the assay was immunoSEQ multiplex PCR. Of 200,000 to 250,000 clones in the sample, 85% to 90% were seen once. Material for sequencing was peripheral blood. Source of these receptors: a man aged 60 to 75 with acute or convalescent COVID-19.

The chain employs TRBV5-1 and TRBJ1-4, with 7 bases identical to TRBD1. The CDR3 has 16 amino acids. Germline CDR1 reads SGHRS; CDR2 reads YFSETQ. The junction had 7 bases not matched to a gene; V was cut back by 0 bases and J by 5 bases. CDR3 sequence reads: CASSLGDHRGNEKLFF. The CDR3 nucleotides are TGCGCCAGCAGCTTGGGGGACCACAGGGGAAATGAAAAACTGTTTTTT.

This chain connects TRBV15 to TRBJ1-2; D is possibly TRBD1 (5 bases). Trimming removed 1 base from V and 3 bases from J, with 12 bases in between. Germline loops: CDR1 LNHNV, CDR2 YYDKDF (reference sequence). CDR3 length: 15 residues. The CDR3, as DNA: TGTGCCACCAGCAGAGGCGGGGCCAGCCACTATGGCTACACCTTC. Translated, it gives CATSRGGASHYGYTF.

This chain uses TRBV7-2 with TRBJ2-5; TRBD1 might be the D (6 bases). The germline V gene has CDR1 SGHTA and CDR2 FQGNSA. CDR3 length: 13 residues. V was trimmed by 4 bases and J by 5 bases, leaving 11 bases between them. DNA for the CDR3: TGTGCCAGCAGCTGGGGGACATCGGAGACCCAGTACTTC. This sequence encodes CASSWGTSETQYF. The whole variable domain, remainder taken from reference TRBV7-2 and TRBJ2-5, is GAGVSQSPSNKVTEKGKDVELRCDPISGHTALYWYRQSLGQGLEFLIYFQGNSAPDKSGLPSDRFSAERTGGSVSTLTIQRTQQEDSAVYLCASSWGTSETQYFGPGTRLLVL.

This chain connects TRBV3-1 (or the pseudogene TRBV3-2) to TRBJ2-7; weak D call: TRBD1 (5 bases). Germline assignment: CDR1 LGHDT and CDR2 YNNKEL (reference sequence). V was shortened by 5 bases and J by 0 bases, with 8 bases between the two germline ends. The CDR3 runs 13 residues. DNA for the CDR3: TGTGCCAGCAGCGCGGACAACTCCTACGAGCAGTACTTC. This encodes CASSADNSYEQYF.

This clone was counted a single time. The chain has TRBV9 and TRBJ1-1, with unresolved D. Per germline, CDR1 SGDLS and CDR2 YYNGEE. V was shortened by 0 bases and J by 1 base, with 10 bases between the two germline ends. The CDR3 runs 15 residues. The CDR3 protein is CASSVEGRGNTEAFF. In DNA form, the CDR3 reads TGTGCCAGCAGCGTAGAAGGTCGGGGGAACACTGAAGCTTTCTTT. The full variable domain, completed using reference TRBV9 and TRBJ1-1, is DSGVTQTPKHLITATGQRVTLRCSPRSGDLSVYWYQQSLDQGLQFLIQYYNGEERAKGNILERFSAQQFPDLHSELNLSSLELGDSALYFCASSVEGRGNTEAFFGQGTRLTVV.

This clone was seen just once. The genes are TRBV28 and TRBJ2-3, with 7 nucleotides matching TRBD2. The CDR3 is 14 amino acids. Germline V gene data show CDR1 as MDHEN and CDR2 as SYDVKM. The ends lost 3 bases at V and 6 bases at J; junction bases unmatched: 6. This CDR3 reads CASSFGGGSDTQYF. CDR3 nucleotides: TGTGCCAGCAGTTTTGGGGGAGGGAGCGATACGCAGTATTTT.

A single count supports this clone. This chain connects TRBV7-3 to TRBJ2-5; D possibly corresponds to TRBD2 (5 bases). Trimming took 3 bases from V and 5 from J, leaving 13 bases between them. The germline V gene encodes CDR1 SGHTA and CDR2 FQGTGA. The CDR3 runs to 14 residues. For the CDR3, the DNA is TGTGCCAGCAGCTTCGGACGGCGAGGGGAGACCCAGTACTTC. Translating gives CASSFGRRGETQYF.

This chain links TRBV6-5 with TRBJ1-5; D may be TRBD1 (5 bases). CDR3 length: 15 residues. The germline V gene has CDR1 MNHEY and CDR2 SVGAGI. Deletions cut 6 bases from V and 7 bases from J, with 19 bases between. The CDR3 region has the DNA TGTGCCAGCAGCCAACAGGAGACGATCTTCCAGCCCCAGCATTTT. Translation: CASSQQETIFQPQHF.

The V call is TRBV27, the J call TRBJ2-1; TRBD2 matches 8 bases. The CDR3 sequence is 13 residues long. Germline V CDR1 and CDR2: MNHEY, SMNVEV (reference sequence). Trimming took 3 bases from V and 13 from J; bases not matched to a gene: 8. The CDR3 region has the DNA TGTGCCAGCAGTTTTATGCGAGCGGGGGCTCAGTTCTTC. Translating it yields CASSFMRAGAQFF.

The genes are TRBV4-1 and TRBJ1-2; D uncertain. Germline CDR1 MGHRA, CDR2 YSYEKL. V lost 0 bases, J lost 2 bases, and 13 bases lay in between. CDR3 size: 16 residues. CDR3 in amino acids: CASSQERSTPNYGYTF. In nucleotides, the CDR3 is TGCGCCAGCAGCCAAGAGAGATCAACCCCAAACTATGGCTACACCTTC.

This clone came up once. V and J are TRBV24-1 and TRBJ2-1; 7 bases align to TRBD2. J gave up 2 bases and V 4 bases, and 7 bases lay outside the gene matches. From germline, CDR1 is KGHDR and CDR2 SFDVKD. The CDR3 contains 16 residues. The CDR3 coding sequence is TGTGCCACCAGTGACGGTGGGGGGGGACCCTACAATGAGCAGTTCTTC. This sequence encodes CATSDGGGGPYNEQFF.

This chain uses TRBV28 with TRBJ1-2, with TRBD1 as a possible D gene (6 bases). The CDR3 totals 19 residues. The germline gives CDR1 MDHEN, CDR2 SYDVKM. Between the trimmed V and J ends, which lost 5 bases and 1 base, there was a span of 26 bases. This chain's CDR3 is CASSASNPGGGLGNYGYTF. Written as DNA, the CDR3 is TGTGCCAGCAGTGCCTCGAACCCGGGAGGGGGTTTAGGTAACTATGGCTACACCTTC.

This clone has a count of ten or more. The V call is TRBV7-3, the J call TRBJ2-3; TRBD1 aligns across 7 bases. Per the germline V gene, CDR1 is SGHTA and CDR2 is FQGTGA. This CDR3 contains 13 residues. Trimming at V came to 8 bases and at J to 1 base, leaving 3 bases not matched to a gene. CDR3 nucleotide sequence: TGTGCCAGCGGTACAGGGGGCACAGATACGCAGTATTTT. Translation gives CASGTGGTDTQYF.

V gene TRBV7-7 combines with J gene TRBJ2-2; 14 bases agree with TRBD2. Germline trimming cut 5 bases from V and 5 bases from J; bases unmatched to any gene: 7. CDR3 length equals 17 residues. Germline CDR1 and CDR2: SSHAT and FNYEAQ (reference sequence). As DNA, the CDR3 is TGTGCCAGCAGCCCGGGACTAGCGGGGGTGGGGACCGGGGAGCTGTTTTTT. It translates to CASSPGLAGVGTGELFF.

V is TRBV6-5 and J is TRBJ1-5; 10 positions agree with TRBD1. V gave up 5 bases and J gave up 9 bases; unmatched junction bases: 10. Germline CDR1 MNHEY, CDR2 SVGAGI. The CDR3 loop spans 15 amino acids. The CDR3 reads CASSPRDRGGPPQHF. The CDR3, as DNA: TGTGCCAGCAGTCCCCGGGACAGGGGAGGGCCGCCCCAGCATTTT.

This clone was detected only once. The V gene is TRBV5-4, the J gene TRBJ1-1; 7 nucleotides line up with TRBD1. The length of the CDR3 is 14 residues. The junction had 3 bases not matched to a gene; V was cut back by 0 bases and J by 4 bases. Germline V gene sequence: CDR1 SGHNT, CDR2 YYREEE (reference sequence). The CDR3 region has the DNA TGTGCCAGCAGCTTGGGAGAGGGGGCCACTGAAGCTTTCTTT. Translating gives CASSLGEGATEAFF.

The chain joins TRBV13 to TRBJ2-7; a possible D gene is TRBD2 (5 bases). The V gene lost 0 bases and the J gene lost 3 bases, with 12 bases spanning the gap. CDR1 is PRHDT and CDR2 is FYEKMQ in the germline V gene (reference sequence). The CDR3 is 15 residues long. The CDR3: CASSLGKTMGYEQYF. As DNA, the CDR3 is TGTGCCAGCAGCTTAGGGAAGACTATGGGCTACGAGCAGTACTTC.

This clone was seen a handful of times. The V call is TRBV4-1, the J call TRBJ1-4; 9 bases are shared with TRBD1. The J segment lost 8 bases and the V segment lost 4 bases, leaving 5 bases of the junction unmatched. The CDR3 is 14 amino acids. Germline values: CDR1 MGHRA, CDR2 YSYEKL. CDR3 in DNA: TGCGCCAGCAGCCGGGGACAGGGTGGAGAAAAACTGTTTTTT. Amino acids: CASSRGQGGEKLFF.

This chain joins TRBV2 and TRBJ2-5; 9 bases align to TRBD1. The J segment lost 0 bases and the V segment lost 7 bases, leaving 6 bases of the junction unmatched. Germline assignment: CDR1 SNHLY and CDR2 FYNNEI. The CDR3 contains 15 residues. In nucleotides, the CDR3 is TGTGCCAGCACCGGGGACAGGGTGTACCAAGAGACCCAGTACTTC. It specifies CASTGDRVYQETQYF. The whole variable domain, remainder taken from reference TRBV2 and TRBJ2-5, is EPEVTQTPSHQVTQMGQEVILRCVPISNHLYFYWYRQILGQKVEFLVSFYNNEISEKSEIFDDQFSVERPDGSNFTLKIRSTKLEDSAMYFCASTGDRVYQETQYFGPGTRLLVL.

This clone was detected only once. This rearrangement joins TRBV2 to TRBJ1-3; D is unresolved. This CDR3 has 15 amino acids. In germline, CDR1 is SNHLY, CDR2 FYNNEI. V shed 4 bases and J shed 0 bases, with 10 bases lying between them. Here the CDR3 DNA reads TGTGCCAGCAGTGTTGGCAGTCCCTCTGGAAACACCATATATTTT. It is translated as CASSVGSPSGNTIYF.

This chain connects TRBV28 to TRBJ2-2; 7 bases map to TRBD1. J was trimmed by 3 bases and V by 6 bases; bases with no gene match: 4. The germline gives CDR1 MDHEN, CDR2 SYDVKM. There are 14 residues in the CDR3. Here the CDR3 DNA reads TGTGCCAGCAGGTGGGACAGAGACACCGGGGAGCTGTTTTTT. Its translation: CASRWDRDTGELFF.

This chain links TRBV7-9 with TRBJ2-2; D is possibly TRBD1 (5 bases). Germline CDR1 and CDR2: SEHNR and FQNEAQ (reference sequence). CDR3 length equals 15 residues. The V gene lost 0 bases and the J gene lost 3 bases, with 8 bases spanning the gap. CDR3 DNA sequence: TGTGCCAGCAGCTTAGCCCCCAGGGACACCGGGGAGCTGTTTTTT. As protein: CASSLAPRDTGELFF.

This chain connects TRBV11-3 to TRBJ2-5, with TRBD2 matching over 16 bases. Germline CDR1 reads SGHNT; CDR2 reads YENEEA. Trimming cost V 5 bases and J 5 bases; bases outside gene matches: 11. The CDR3 contains 18 residues. The CDR3 here is CASSVTGTSGGAGETQYF. DNA for the CDR3: TGTGCCAGCAGCGTGACCGGGACTAGCGGGGGGGCTGGGGAGACCCAGTACTTC.

The CDR3 is CASSQDGLAGGTGELFF. The CDR3 coding sequence is TGCGCCAGCAGCCAAGATGGGCTAGCGGGGGGGACCGGGGAGCTGTTTTTT. The chain is built from TRBV4-3 and TRBJ2-2; 12 positions agree with TRBD2. Germline V gene data show CDR1 as LGHNA and CDR2 as YSLEER. This CDR3 is built from 17 residues. J lost 5 bases, V lost 0 bases, and 4 bases had no gene match.

This clone was picked up one time. This chain uses TRBV27 with TRBJ1-1, with TRBD1 identical over 7 bases. The CDR3 totals 13 residues. J lost 8 bases, V lost 5 bases, and 8 bases had no gene match. CDR1 is MNHEY, CDR2 SMNVEV, per germline (reference sequence). CDR3 DNA sequence: TGTGCCAGCAGTCTCGGGACAGCAGTGGAAGCTTTCTTT. This sequence encodes CASSLGTAVEAFF.

The chain has TRBV5-4 and TRBJ1-4, with 7 bases matching TRBD1. This CDR3 has 16 amino acids. Per germline, CDR1 SGHNT and CDR2 YYREEE (reference sequence). V shed 0 bases and J 7 bases; nucleotides not matched to a gene: 9. CDR3 DNA: TGTGCCAGCAGCTTGGGACAGGGCCTGTCTGTTGAAAAACTGTTTTTT. This gives the protein CASSLGQGLSVEKLFF. The full variable domain, in which reference TRBV5-4 and TRBJ1-4 provide the parts outside the CDR3, is ETGVTQSPTHLIKTRGQQVTLRCSSQSGHNTVSWYQQALGQGPQFIFQYYREEENGRGNFPPRFSGLQFPNYSSELNVNALELDDSALYLCASSLGQGLSVEKLFFGSGTQLSVL.

This clone was found once. V usage is TRBV27 and J usage is TRBJ2-4; a possible D gene is TRBD1 (6 bases). V lost 4 bases to trimming and J lost 1 base, with 11 bases between them. Germline values: CDR1 MNHEY, CDR2 SMNVEV (reference sequence). The CDR3 sequence is 15 residues long. This CDR3 reads CASSSGVWAKNIQYF. CDR3 in DNA: TGTGCCAGCAGTTCAGGGGTGTGGGCCAAAAACATTCAGTACTTC.

The V and J genes are TRBV20-1 and TRBJ2-4, with D perhaps matching TRBD1 (7 bases). Germline CDR1 DFQATT, CDR2 SNEGSKA (reference sequence). Deletions cut 3 bases from V and 0 bases from J, with 18 bases between. The CDR3 totals 17 residues. CDR3 protein: CSASPGQGGLAKNIQYF. The CDR3 DNA reads as TGCAGTGCTAGTCCCGGGCAGGGGGGCTTAGCCAAAAACATTCAGTACTTC.

V usage is TRBV25-1 and J usage is TRBJ1-2; the match to TRBD1 covers 9 bases. The CDR3 has 16 amino acids. Germline lookup yields CDR1 MGHDK and CDR2 SYGVNS. V dropped 0 bases and J dropped 4; count of bases not matched to a gene: 6. As DNA, the CDR3 is TGTGCCAGCAGTGAATATGGGGACAGGGTCCTCTATGGCTACACCTTC. Translating gives CASSEYGDRVLYGYTF.